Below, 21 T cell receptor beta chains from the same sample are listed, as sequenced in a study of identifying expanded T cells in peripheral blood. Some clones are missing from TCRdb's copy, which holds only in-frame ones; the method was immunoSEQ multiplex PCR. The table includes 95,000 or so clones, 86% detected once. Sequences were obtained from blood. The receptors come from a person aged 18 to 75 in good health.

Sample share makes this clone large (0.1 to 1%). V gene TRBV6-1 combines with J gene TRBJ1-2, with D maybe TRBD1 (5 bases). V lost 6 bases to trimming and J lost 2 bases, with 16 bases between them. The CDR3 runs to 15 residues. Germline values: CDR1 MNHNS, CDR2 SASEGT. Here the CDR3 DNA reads TGTGCCAGCAGCTTCGGGACTGGTTCCAACTATGGCTACACCTTC. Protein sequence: CASSFGTGSNYGYTF.

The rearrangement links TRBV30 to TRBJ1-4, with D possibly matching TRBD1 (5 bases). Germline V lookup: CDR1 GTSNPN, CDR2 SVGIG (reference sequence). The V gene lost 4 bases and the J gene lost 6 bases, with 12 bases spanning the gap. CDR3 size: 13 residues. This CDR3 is CAWNKGLDEKLFF. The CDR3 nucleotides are TGTGCCTGGAACAAGGGGCTAGATGAAAAACTGTTTTTT.

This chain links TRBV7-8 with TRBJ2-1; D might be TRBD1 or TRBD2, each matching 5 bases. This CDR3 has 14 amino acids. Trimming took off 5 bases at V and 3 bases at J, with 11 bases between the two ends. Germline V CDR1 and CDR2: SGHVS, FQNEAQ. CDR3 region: CASSESGRYNEQFF. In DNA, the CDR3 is TGTGCCAGCAGCGAGTCGGGGCGCTACAATGAGCAGTTCTTC.

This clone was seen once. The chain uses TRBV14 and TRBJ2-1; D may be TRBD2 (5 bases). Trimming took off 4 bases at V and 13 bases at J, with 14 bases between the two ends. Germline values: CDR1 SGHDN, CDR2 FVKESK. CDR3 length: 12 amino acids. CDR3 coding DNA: TGTGCCAGCAGCCTAGGACTCAATGTCCAGTTCTTC. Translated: CASSLGLNVQFF.

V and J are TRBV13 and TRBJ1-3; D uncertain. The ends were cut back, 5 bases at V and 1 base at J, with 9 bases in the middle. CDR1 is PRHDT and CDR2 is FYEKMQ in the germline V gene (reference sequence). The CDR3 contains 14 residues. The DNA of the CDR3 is TGTGCCAGCAGCCCCACAGCGTCTGGAAACACCATATATTTT. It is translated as CASSPTASGNTIYF.

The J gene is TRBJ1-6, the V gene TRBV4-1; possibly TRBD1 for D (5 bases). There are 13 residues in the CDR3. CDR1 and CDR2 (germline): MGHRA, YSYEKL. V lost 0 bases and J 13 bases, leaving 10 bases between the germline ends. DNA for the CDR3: TGCGCCAGCAGCCAAGACCGGGAGGGGCCCCTCCACTTT. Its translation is CASSQDREGPLHF.

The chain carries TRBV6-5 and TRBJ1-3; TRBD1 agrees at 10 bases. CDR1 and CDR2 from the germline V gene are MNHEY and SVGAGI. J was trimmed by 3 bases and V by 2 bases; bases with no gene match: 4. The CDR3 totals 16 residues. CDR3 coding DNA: TGTGCCAGCAGTTACGACGACAGGGGGCTTGGAAACACCATATATTTT. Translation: CASSYDDRGLGNTIYF.

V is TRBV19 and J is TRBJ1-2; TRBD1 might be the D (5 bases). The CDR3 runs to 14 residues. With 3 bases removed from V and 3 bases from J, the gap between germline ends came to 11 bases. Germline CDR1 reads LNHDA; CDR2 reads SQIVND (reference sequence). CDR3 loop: CASSIVGRDYGYTF. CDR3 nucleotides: TGTGCCAGTAGTATCGTGGGGCGCGACTATGGCTACACCTTC. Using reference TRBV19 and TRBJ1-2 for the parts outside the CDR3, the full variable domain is DGGITQSPKYLFRKEGQNVTLSCEQNLNHDAMYWYRQDPGQGLRLIYYSQIVNDFQKGDIAEGYSVSREKKESFPLTVTSAQKNPTAFYLCASSIVGRDYGYTFGSGTRLTVV.

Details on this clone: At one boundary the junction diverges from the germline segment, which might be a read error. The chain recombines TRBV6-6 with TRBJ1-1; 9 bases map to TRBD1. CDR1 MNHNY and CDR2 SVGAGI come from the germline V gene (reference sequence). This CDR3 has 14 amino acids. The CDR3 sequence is CASNRGQGNAEAFF. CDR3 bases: TGTGCCAGCAACAGAGGACAGGGGAACGCTGAAGCTTTCTTT.

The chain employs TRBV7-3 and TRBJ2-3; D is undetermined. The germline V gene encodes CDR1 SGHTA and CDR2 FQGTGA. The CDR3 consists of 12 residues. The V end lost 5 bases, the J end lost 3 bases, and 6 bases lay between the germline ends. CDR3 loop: CASSPETDTQYF. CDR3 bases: TGTGCCAGCAGCCCTGAGACAGATACGCAGTATTTT.

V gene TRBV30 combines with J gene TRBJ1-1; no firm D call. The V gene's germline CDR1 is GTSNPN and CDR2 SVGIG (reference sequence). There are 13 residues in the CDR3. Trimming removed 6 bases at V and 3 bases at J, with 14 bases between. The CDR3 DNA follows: TGTGCCTGTAGTCCCGGATTGTACACTGAAGCTTTCTTT. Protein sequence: CACSPGLYTEAFF.

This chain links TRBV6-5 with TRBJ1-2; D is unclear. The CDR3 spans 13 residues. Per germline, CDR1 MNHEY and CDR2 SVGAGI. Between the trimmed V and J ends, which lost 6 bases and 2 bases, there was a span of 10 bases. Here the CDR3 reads CASRRTGNYGYTF. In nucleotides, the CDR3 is TGTGCCAGCAGACGGACGGGAAACTATGGCTACACCTTC.

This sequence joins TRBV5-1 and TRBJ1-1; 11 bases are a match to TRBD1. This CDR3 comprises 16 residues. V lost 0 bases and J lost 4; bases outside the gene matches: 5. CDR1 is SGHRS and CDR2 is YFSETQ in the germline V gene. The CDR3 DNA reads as TGCGCCAGCAGCTTGGGAGGGACAGGGGGTGGCACTGAAGCTTTCTTT. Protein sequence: CASSLGGTGGGTEAFF. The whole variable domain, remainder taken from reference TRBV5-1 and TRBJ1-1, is KAGVTQTPRYLIKTRGQQVTLSCSPISGHRSVSWYQQTPGQGLQFLFEYFSETQRNKGNFPGRFSGRQFSNSRSEMNVSTLELGDSALYLCASSLGGTGGGTEAFFGQGTRLTVV.

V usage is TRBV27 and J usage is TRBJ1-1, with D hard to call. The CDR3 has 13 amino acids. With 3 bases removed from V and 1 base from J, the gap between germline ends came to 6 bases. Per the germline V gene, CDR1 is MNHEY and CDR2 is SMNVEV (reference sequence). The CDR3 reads CASSFNRNTEAFF. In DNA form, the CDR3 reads TGTGCCAGCAGTTTTAATAGGAACACTGAAGCTTTCTTT.

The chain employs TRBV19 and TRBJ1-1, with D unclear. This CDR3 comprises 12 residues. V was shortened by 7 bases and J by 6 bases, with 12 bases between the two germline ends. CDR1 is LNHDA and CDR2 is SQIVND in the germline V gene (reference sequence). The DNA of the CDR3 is TGTGCCAGTACATTGGGGTTCTCTGAAGCTTTCTTT. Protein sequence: CASTLGFSEAFF.

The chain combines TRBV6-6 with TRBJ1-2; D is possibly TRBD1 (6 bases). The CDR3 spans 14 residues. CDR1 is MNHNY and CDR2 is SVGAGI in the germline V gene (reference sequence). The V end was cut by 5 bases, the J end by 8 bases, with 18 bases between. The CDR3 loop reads CASSPQGGHYGYTF. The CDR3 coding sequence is TGTGCCAGCAGTCCACAGGGCGGCCATTACGGCTACACCTTC.

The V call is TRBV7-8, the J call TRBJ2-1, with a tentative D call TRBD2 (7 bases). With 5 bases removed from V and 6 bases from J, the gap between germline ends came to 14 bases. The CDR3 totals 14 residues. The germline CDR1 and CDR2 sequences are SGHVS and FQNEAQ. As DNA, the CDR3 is TGTGCCAGCAGCCTAGGGGGGGCCGGCAATGAGCAGTTCTTC. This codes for CASSLGGAGNEQFF. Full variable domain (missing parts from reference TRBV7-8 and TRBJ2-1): GAGVSQSPRYKVAKRGQDVALRCDPISGHVSLFWYQQALGQGPEFLTYFQNEAQLDKSGLPSDRFFAERPEGSVSTLKIQRTQQEDSAVYLCASSLGGAGNEQFFGPGTRLTVL.

CDR3 residues: CASSLALRTAPYEQYF. DNA for the CDR3: TGTGCCAGCAGCCTCGCCCTTCGGACAGCCCCCTACGAGCAGTACTTC. The chain carries TRBV11-2 and TRBJ2-7, with a weak D call TRBD1 (6 bases). With 5 bases removed from V and 2 bases from J, the gap between germline ends came to 19 bases. CDR1 is SGHAT and CDR2 is FQNNGV in the germline V gene. The CDR3 has 16 amino acids.

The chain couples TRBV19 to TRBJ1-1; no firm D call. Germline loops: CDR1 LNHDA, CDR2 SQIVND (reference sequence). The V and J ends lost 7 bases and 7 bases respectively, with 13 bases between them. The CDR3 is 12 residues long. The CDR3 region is CASIGLRHEAFF. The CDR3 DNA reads TGTGCCAGTATTGGGCTTAGGCATGAAGCTTTCTTT.

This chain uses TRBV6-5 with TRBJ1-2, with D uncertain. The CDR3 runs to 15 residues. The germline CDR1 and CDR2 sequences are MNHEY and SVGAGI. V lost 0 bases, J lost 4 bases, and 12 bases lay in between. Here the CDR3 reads CASSYSTASGYGYTF. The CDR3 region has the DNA TGTGCCAGCAGTTACTCAACGGCGTCGGGCTATGGCTACACCTTC.

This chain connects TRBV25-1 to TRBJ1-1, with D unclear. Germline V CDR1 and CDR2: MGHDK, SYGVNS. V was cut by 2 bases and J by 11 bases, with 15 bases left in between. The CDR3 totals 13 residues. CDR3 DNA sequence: TGTGCCAGCAGTGAAGGGGTAGGGAGCGAGGCTTTCTTT. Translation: CASSEGVGSEAFF.